The subject of this entry is one TCR beta chain. Its antigen is undetermined. TCRdb reanalysed the 5' RACE reads using MiXCR and keeps one entry per CDR3 protein. This sample carries approximately 350,000 distinct CDR3 sequences, roughly an eighth of them seen once, and the ten largest clones take 7.2%. Germline V gene data show CDR1 as LNHNV and CDR2 as YYDKDF (reference sequence). With 6 bases removed from V and 1 base from J, the gap between germline ends came to 9 bases. The CDR3 consists of 14 residues. The data derive from a study of identical twins. General study points: The study reached conclusions through statistical analysis that was cross-sectional, not following the same donors.

In addition, the sample was reused for a study of yellow fever vaccine responses in identical twins.

J is TRBJ2-2 and V is TRBV15, with D hard to call. The sequence was collected from a woman between 18 and 30 years old in good health. The sequenced material came from CD8+ T cells sorted from blood. CDR3 DNA sequence: TGTGCCACCAGTCTGTTTGTGAACACCGGGGAGCTGTTTTTT. Its translation: CATSLFVNTGELFF.